The 13 T cell receptor beta chains in this list originate from one sample, sequenced in a study of cytomegalovirus exposure and HLA in healthy donors (dated by TCRdb to 2016 to 2017). Libraries were prepared through the immunoSEQ multiplex PCR assay. A mixture of 60 forward primers for TCR Vbeta segments and 13 reverse primers for TCR Jbeta segments was used in the multiplex PCR. This immuneACCESS table, as held by TCRdb, lists in-frame sequences with V and J called but not all clones. Of the missing ones, under half trace to an unresolved V gene in checked studies; the others have no known cause. The sample data list 80,000 to 130,000 clones, and approximately 81% of these were observed just once. The ten top clones hold 14% of the sample. The sequencing sample was made of PBMCs. The receptors were sampled from a male donor in good health and CMV-seropositive.

This clone was detected only a few times. The rearrangement links TRBV7-6 to TRBJ1-1, with unresolved D. V lost 1 base and J 8 bases, leaving 11 bases between the germline ends. CDR1 SGHVS and CDR2 FNYEAQ come from the germline V gene. This CDR3 is 13 amino acids long. The CDR3 coding sequence is TGTGCCAGCAGCTTAGGTCCTCGTTCGGAAGCTTTCTTT. This gives the protein CASSLGPRSEAFF.

This chain connects TRBV27 to TRBJ2-1, with D maybe TRBD1 (5 bases). The CDR3 is 14 amino acids. The germline CDR1 and CDR2 sequences are MNHEY and SMNVEV (reference sequence). The ends were cut back, 6 bases at V and 0 bases at J, with 9 bases in the middle. CDR3 amino acids: CASSDQGSYNEQFF. The DNA of the CDR3 is TGTGCCAGCAGCGATCAGGGCTCCTACAATGAGCAGTTCTTC.

V and J are TRBV19 and TRBJ1-5; D remains unclear. The V and J ends lost 5 bases and 3 bases respectively, with 8 bases between them. Germline assignment: CDR1 LNHDA and CDR2 SQIVND (reference sequence). This CDR3 spans 13 amino acids. This chain's CDR3 is CASSAAINQPQHF. The CDR3 region has the DNA TGTGCCAGTAGTGCAGCGATCAATCAGCCCCAGCATTTT.

This clone was counted a few times. This chain links TRBV6-5 with TRBJ1-1; D unclear. This CDR3 has 14 amino acids. V was cut by 4 bases and J by 1 base, with 10 bases left in between. Per germline, CDR1 MNHEY and CDR2 SVGAGI. The CDR3, as DNA: TGTGCCAGCAGTTTCCCGGGTGGGAACACTGAAGCTTTCTTT. Residues: CASSFPGGNTEAFF.

The J gene is TRBJ1-5, the V gene TRBV7-9, with D perhaps TRBD1 (6 bases). The V gene's germline CDR1 is SEHNR and CDR2 FQNEAQ (reference sequence). V was clipped by 5 bases and J by 4 bases, with 15 bases between them. The CDR3 extends over 15 amino acids. CDR3 coding DNA: TGTGCCAGCAGCGCCGGGACACTGAAAAATCAGCCCCAGCATTTT. It encodes CASSAGTLKNQPQHF.

V is TRBV11-3 and J is TRBJ2-5; no clear D gene. The germline gives CDR1 SGHNT, CDR2 YENEEA. This CDR3 has 12 amino acids. Deletions cut 0 bases from V and 4 bases from J, with 3 bases between. The CDR3 region is CASSLDRETQYF. The CDR3 DNA reads as TGTGCCAGCAGCTTAGACCGAGAGACCCAGTACTTC.

The gene calls are TRBV15 and TRBJ2-5; D ambiguous. Germline CDR1 is LNHNV and CDR2 is YYDKDF (reference sequence). The CDR3 is made up of 12 amino acids. V dropped 0 bases and J dropped 5 bases, with 4 bases sitting between them. The CDR3 region has the DNA TGTGCCACCAGCAGAGATATGGAGACCCAGTACTTC. This codes for CATSRDMETQYF.

This clone was detected only once. This chain uses TRBV2 with TRBJ1-6, with D perhaps TRBD1 (5 bases). Germline V gene data show CDR1 as SNHLY and CDR2 as FYNNEI. The CDR3 contains 13 residues. The ends were cut back, 8 bases at V and 7 bases at J, with 12 bases in the middle. CDR3 protein: CASCAGWNSPLHF. The CDR3 DNA is TGTGCCAGCTGTGCAGGGTGGAATTCACCCCTCCACTTT.

This chain joins TRBV2 and TRBJ1-5; 7 bases align to TRBD1. Per the germline V gene, CDR1 is SNHLY and CDR2 is FYNNEI. With V trimmed by 7 bases and J by 3 bases, 6 bases remained unmatched. The CDR3 runs 14 residues. The CDR3 here is CASTRGTFNQPQHF. The CDR3 DNA reads TGTGCCAGCACCAGGGGGACGTTCAATCAGCCCCAGCATTTT.

V usage is TRBV7-2 and J usage is TRBJ1-1; a weak D match, TRBD1 (6 bases). Looked up from germline, CDR1 is SGHTA and CDR2 is FQGNSA. V was shortened by 2 bases and J by 10 bases, with 11 bases between the two germline ends. This CDR3 contains 12 residues. CDR3 residues: CASSLISGAAFF. The CDR3 DNA reads as TGTGCCAGCAGCTTAATTTCAGGGGCAGCTTTCTTT. Full variable domain (rest looked up from reference TRBV7-2 and TRBJ1-1): GAGVSQSPSNKVTEKGKDVELRCDPISGHTALYWYRQSLGQGLEFLIYFQGNSAPDKSGLPSDRFSAERTGGSVSTLTIQRTQQEDSAVYLCASSLISGAAFFGQGTRLTVV.

Regarding this clone: The same CDR3 arises from other DNA sequences in this sample as well. The chain employs TRBV7-9 and TRBJ2-3; 7 bases agree with TRBD2. V lost 1 base, J lost 0 bases, and 1 base stayed unmatched. Per germline, CDR1 SEHNR and CDR2 FQNEAQ (reference sequence). The CDR3 has 15 residues. In DNA form, the CDR3 reads TGTGCCAGCAGCTTAGACGGGGGGAGCACAGATACGCAGTATTTT. Protein sequence: CASSLDGGSTDTQYF.

The chain couples TRBV2 to TRBJ1-3, with D uncertain. Germline V gene data show CDR1 as SNHLY and CDR2 as FYNNEI. The CDR3 spans 12 residues. V dropped 6 bases and J dropped 1 base, with 4 bases sitting between them. CDR3 amino acids: CASSYSGNTIYF. The CDR3 DNA reads as TGTGCCAGCAGCTATTCTGGAAACACCATATATTTT.

The CDR3 region is CAWSVQSGNTEAFF. CDR3 bases: TGTGCCTGGAGTGTACAGTCAGGGAACACTGAAGCTTTCTTT. The chain is built from TRBV30 and TRBJ1-1; no definite D call. Germline V gene sequence: CDR1 GTSNPN, CDR2 SVGIG (reference sequence). The CDR3 runs 14 residues. V was trimmed by 0 bases and J by 1 base, leaving 9 bases between them.